What follows describes a single TCR beta chain. Its target is unknown. This CDR3 region has 13 residues. CDR1 and CDR2 (germline): MNHEY, SMNVEV (reference sequence). V lost 2 bases and J lost 5, with 9 bases in between. This sample was taken from a study of CD8+ T cells in alopecia areata. Background on the study: Tofacitinib ran for 6 to 18 months before 6 months off drug. Treated patients' severity was scored by percentage of affected scalp area.

Sample treatment: oral pan-JAK inhibitor, 5-10 mg twice daily. Study results and caveats: One nonresponder makes the tie between baseline CD8+ expansion and response uncertain.

RNA extraction and reverse transcription yielded cDNA as sequencing template. The assay was immunoSEQ multiplex PCR, and TCRdb's table has in-frame clones only and misses some. In the table there are about 120,000 clones, around 56% of which are singletons. The V and J genes are TRBV27 and TRBJ2-5; D is ambiguous. The source of this sequence is a human donor with alopecia areata. The starting material was CD4+ T cells sorted from blood, obtained at week 4, from a patient treated with tofacitinib. CDR3 coding DNA: TGTGCCAGCAGTTTAGACGCGAGGGAGACCCAGTACTTC. Translated, it gives CASSLDARETQYF.